The 13 T cell receptor beta chains below all came from one sample that was sequenced in a study of blood T cell repertoires in COVID-19. The table came from immunoSEQ multiplex PCR; TCRdb's copy has only in-frame clones and leaves some out. The table has around 170,000 clones, around 86% seen once; the top ten hold more than 7.5%. What was sequenced was peripheral blood. These receptors were obtained from a man over 45 with active or convalescent COVID-19.

The chain employs TRBV6-2 or TRBV6-3 and TRBJ2-2, with a weak D call TRBD1 (6 bases). The germline V and J ends were trimmed by 0 bases and 1 base, with 9 bases remaining between them. This CDR3 spans 16 amino acids. Germline V gene lookup returns CDR1 MNHEY and CDR2 SVGEGT. CDR3 region: CASSYSGQLNTGELFF. For the CDR3, the DNA is TGTGCCAGCAGTTACTCCGGACAGCTGAACACCGGGGAGCTGTTTTTT.

The CDR3 sequence: CASSIPGQVEPQHF. The CDR3 bases are TGTGCCAGCAGTATACCGGGACAGGTGGAGCCCCAGCATTTT. J is TRBJ1-5 and V is TRBV28, with 8 positions matching TRBD1. Germline CDR1 is MDHEN and CDR2 is SYDVKM. CDR3 size: 14 residues. The ends lost 5 bases at V and 8 bases at J; junction bases unmatched: 8. Complete variable domain (other parts from reference TRBV28 and TRBJ1-5): DVKVTQSSRYLVKRTGEKVFLECVQDMDHENMFWYRQDPGLGLRLIYFSYDVKMKEKGDIPEGYSVSREKKERFSLILESASTNQTSMYLCASSIPGQVEPQHFGDGTRLSIL.

The rearrangement joins TRBV6-5 to TRBJ2-3; 7 bases match TRBD2. Losses at the gene ends were 2 bases for V and 8 bases for J; bases not matched to a gene: 1. The CDR3 extends over 12 amino acids. From germline, CDR1 is MNHEY and CDR2 SVGAGI. CDR3 sequence (DNA): TGTGCCAGCAGTTACGGGAGGGGTACGCAGTATTTT. Its translation: CASSYGRGTQYF.

The chain couples TRBV28 to TRBJ2-1, with D possibly TRBD2 on 5 matching bases. Between the trimmed V and J ends, which lost 5 bases and 8 bases, there was a span of 16 bases. Germline V gene lookup returns CDR1 MDHEN and CDR2 SYDVKM. The length of the CDR3 is 14 residues. In nucleotides, the CDR3 is TGTGCCAGCAGTCCCCCCGGACTGGGCGATGAGCAGTTCTTC. Protein sequence: CASSPPGLGDEQFF.

This clone was observed once. The V and J genes are TRBV5-4 and TRBJ1-3, with D unclear. V was trimmed by 4 bases and J by 0 bases, leaving 11 bases between them. This CDR3 region has 15 residues. Per germline, CDR1 SGHNT and CDR2 YYREEE (reference sequence). The CDR3 protein is CASSGGIFSGNTIYF. The CDR3 nucleotides are TGTGCCAGCAGCGGAGGGATTTTCTCTGGAAACACCATATATTTT.

The chain is built from TRBV7-2 and TRBJ1-4; TRBD1 matches 8 bases. The CDR3 covers 15 residues. V lost 5 bases to trimming and J lost 7 bases; unmatched junction nucleotides: 9. Per germline, CDR1 SGHTA and CDR2 FQGNSA. CDR3 protein: CASSQGQGGGEKLFF. CDR3 nucleotide sequence: TGTGCCAGCAGCCAAGGACAGGGAGGCGGTGAAAAACTGTTTTTT.

The chain has TRBV24-1 and TRBJ2-3; 12 nucleotides line up with TRBD1. The CDR3 is 13 amino acids. Germline V gene data show CDR1 as KGHDR and CDR2 as SFDVKD. With V trimmed by 9 bases and J by 6 bases, 3 bases remained unmatched. The CDR3 DNA reads as TGTGCCACCGCGGGACAGGGGGCGGATACGCAGTATTTT. It yields the protein CATAGQGADTQYF.

In its sample, this clone was seen a few times. The chain employs TRBV3-1 (or the pseudogene TRBV3-2) and TRBJ1-4, with 9 bases that match TRBD1. With V trimmed by 1 base and J by 8 bases, 5 bases remained unmatched. Germline V gives CDR1 LGHDT, CDR2 YNNKEL (reference sequence). This CDR3 is 15 amino acids long. In DNA form, the CDR3 reads TGTGCCAGCAGCCAAGGAACAGGGACAGGGGAAAAACTGTTTTTT. This sequence encodes CASSQGTGTGEKLFF.

The chain employs TRBV12-3 or TRBV12-4 and TRBJ1-5; unclear D gene. The CDR3 is made up of 13 amino acids. Trimming took off 4 bases at V and 6 bases at J, with 10 bases between the two ends. As DNA, the CDR3 is TGTGCCAGCAGTTCCCAAGAGAGTCAGCCCCAGCATTTT. Its protein is CASSSQESQPQHF.

The V and J genes are TRBV2 and TRBJ1-5; a weak D match, TRBD1 (6 bases). The CDR3 is made up of 16 amino acids. The V end lost 2 bases, the J end lost 5 bases, and 16 bases lay between the germline ends. Germline lookup yields CDR1 SNHLY and CDR2 FYNNEI. The CDR3 coding sequence is TGTGCCAGCAGTGAAAGGGAGGGGGTAGTGGATCAGCCCCAGCATTTT. Its translation is CASSEREGVVDQPQHF.

This chain joins TRBV27 and TRBJ1-1; D uncertain. The germline gives CDR1 MNHEY, CDR2 SMNVEV (reference sequence). Trimming left V 2 bases short and J 3 bases short, with 7 bases between. The CDR3 totals 13 residues. The CDR3 loop is CASSLAGDTEAFF. The CDR3 DNA reads TGTGCCAGCAGTTTAGCCGGAGACACTGAAGCTTTCTTT.

The gene calls are TRBV6-5 and TRBJ1-1; D is uncertain. Germline values: CDR1 MNHEY, CDR2 SVGAGI. V dropped 4 bases and J dropped 3 bases, with 9 bases sitting between them. The CDR3 spans 13 residues. This CDR3 reads CASSSPFYTEAFF. Here the CDR3 DNA reads TGTGCCAGCAGTTCCCCTTTCTACACTGAAGCTTTCTTT.

CDR3 in amino acids: CAWGLGGTQEPLHF. CDR3 nucleotides: TGTGCCTGGGGCCTGGGAGGGACGCAGGAACCCCTCCACTTT. The chain joins TRBV30 to TRBJ1-6; a possible D gene is TRBD1 (5 bases). CDR3 length: 14 amino acids. The germline V and J ends were trimmed by 5 bases and 12 bases, with 20 bases remaining between them. CDR1 GTSNPN and CDR2 SVGIG come from the germline V gene (reference sequence).